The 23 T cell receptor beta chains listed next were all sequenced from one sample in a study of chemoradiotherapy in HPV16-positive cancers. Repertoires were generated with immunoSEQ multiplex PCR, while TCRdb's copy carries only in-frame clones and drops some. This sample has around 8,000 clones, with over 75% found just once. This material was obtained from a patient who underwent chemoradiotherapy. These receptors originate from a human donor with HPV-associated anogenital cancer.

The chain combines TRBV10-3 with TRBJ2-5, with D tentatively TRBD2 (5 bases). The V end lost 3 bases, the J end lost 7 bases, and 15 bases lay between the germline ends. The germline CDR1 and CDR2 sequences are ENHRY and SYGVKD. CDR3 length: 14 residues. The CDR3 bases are TGTGCCATCAGTGAAATGGGTGCCGAGGGGACCCAGTACTTC. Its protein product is CAISEMGAEGTQYF.

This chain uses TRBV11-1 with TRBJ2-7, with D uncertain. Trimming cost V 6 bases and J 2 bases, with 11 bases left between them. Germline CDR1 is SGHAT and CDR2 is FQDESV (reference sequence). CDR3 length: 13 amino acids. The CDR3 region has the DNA TGTGCCAGCAGTCGGAGCTCAACCTACGAGCAGTACTTC. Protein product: CASSRSSTYEQYF.

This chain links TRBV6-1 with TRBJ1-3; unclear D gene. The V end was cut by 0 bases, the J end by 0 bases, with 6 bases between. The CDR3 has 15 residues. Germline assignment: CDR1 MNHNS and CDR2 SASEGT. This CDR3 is CASSEAWDSGNTIYF. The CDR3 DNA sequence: TGTGCCAGCAGTGAAGCGTGGGACTCTGGAAACACCATATATTTT.

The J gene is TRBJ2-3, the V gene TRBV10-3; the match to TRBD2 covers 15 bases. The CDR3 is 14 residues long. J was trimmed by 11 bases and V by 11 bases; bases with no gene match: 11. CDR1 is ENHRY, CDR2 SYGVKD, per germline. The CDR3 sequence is CASGTSGGSGMQYF. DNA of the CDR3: TGTGCCTCCGGGACTAGCGGGGGGTCGGGAATGCAGTATTTT.

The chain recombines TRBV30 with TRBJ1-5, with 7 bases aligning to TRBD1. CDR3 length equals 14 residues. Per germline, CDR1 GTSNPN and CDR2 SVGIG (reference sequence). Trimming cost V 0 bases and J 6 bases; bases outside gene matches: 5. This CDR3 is CAWSVGTETQPQHF. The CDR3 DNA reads TGTGCCTGGAGTGTAGGGACAGAGACTCAGCCCCAGCATTTT.

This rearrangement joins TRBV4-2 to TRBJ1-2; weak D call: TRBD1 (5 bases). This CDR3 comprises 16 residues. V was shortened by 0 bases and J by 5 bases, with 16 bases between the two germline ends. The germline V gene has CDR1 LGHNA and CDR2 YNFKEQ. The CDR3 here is CASSQDGDADRYGYTF. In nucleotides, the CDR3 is TGTGCCAGCAGCCAAGACGGGGACGCGGATCGATATGGCTACACCTTC.

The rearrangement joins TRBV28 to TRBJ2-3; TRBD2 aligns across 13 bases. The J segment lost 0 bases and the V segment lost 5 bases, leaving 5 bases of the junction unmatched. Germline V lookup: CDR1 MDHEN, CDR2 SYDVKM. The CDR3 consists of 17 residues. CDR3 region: CASSRGTSGTSTDTQYF. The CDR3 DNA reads TGTGCCAGCAGTAGGGGGACTAGCGGGACTAGCACAGATACGCAGTATTTT. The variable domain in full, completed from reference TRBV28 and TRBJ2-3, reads DVKVTQSSRYLVKRTGEKVFLECVQDMDHENMFWYRQDPGLGLRLIYFSYDVKMKEKGDIPEGYSVSREKKERFSLILESASTNQTSMYLCASSRGTSGTSTDTQYFGPGTRLTVL.

The CDR3 here is CAWSGTNLIYEQYF. In nucleotides, the CDR3 is TGTGCTTGGTCCGGGACAAACCTAATCTACGAGCAGTACTTC. This chain uses TRBV30 with TRBJ2-7, with D possibly being TRBD1 (6 bases). CDR1 is GTSNPN and CDR2 is SVGIG in the germline V gene (reference sequence). CDR3 size: 14 residues.

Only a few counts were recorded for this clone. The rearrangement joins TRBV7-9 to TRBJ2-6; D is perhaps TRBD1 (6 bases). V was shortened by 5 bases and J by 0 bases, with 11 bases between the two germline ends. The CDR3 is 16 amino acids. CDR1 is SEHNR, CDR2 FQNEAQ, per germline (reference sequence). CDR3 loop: CASSIRQDSGANVLTF. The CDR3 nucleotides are TGTGCCAGCAGCATTCGACAGGACTCTGGGGCCAACGTCCTGACTTTC.

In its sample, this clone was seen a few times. CDR3 nucleotides: TGCGCCAGCAGTGCAGGGTCCGGAAACACCATATATTTT. Translated, it gives CASSAGSGNTIYF. This rearrangement joins TRBV5-1 to TRBJ1-3; a possible D gene is TRBD1 (5 bases). The V and J ends lost 5 bases and 4 bases respectively, with 10 bases between them. CDR1 and CDR2 from the germline V gene are SGHRS and YFSETQ. This CDR3 contains 13 residues.

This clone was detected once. The CDR3 loop is CASSQSGGTQYF. Here the CDR3 DNA reads TGTGCCAGTAGTCAAAGCGGGGGTACGCAGTATTTT. The V gene is TRBV19, the J gene TRBJ2-3; 8 nucleotides agree with TRBD2. Trimming cost V 5 bases and J 8 bases; bases outside gene matches: 3. The length of the CDR3 is 12 residues. The germline V gene has CDR1 LNHDA and CDR2 SQIVND (reference sequence).

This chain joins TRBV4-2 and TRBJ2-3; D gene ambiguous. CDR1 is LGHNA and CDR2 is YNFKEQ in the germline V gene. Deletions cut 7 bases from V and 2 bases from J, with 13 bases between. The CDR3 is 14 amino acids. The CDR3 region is CASTRKSDTDTQYF. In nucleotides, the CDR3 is TGTGCCAGCACCCGGAAGTCCGACACAGATACGCAGTATTTT.

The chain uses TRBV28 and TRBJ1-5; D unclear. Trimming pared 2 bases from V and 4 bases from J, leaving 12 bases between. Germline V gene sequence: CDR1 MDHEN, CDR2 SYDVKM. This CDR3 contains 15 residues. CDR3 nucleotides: TGTGCCAGCAGTTTAGAGTGGCAGGTGAATCAGCCCCAGCATTTT. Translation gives CASSLEWQVNQPQHF.

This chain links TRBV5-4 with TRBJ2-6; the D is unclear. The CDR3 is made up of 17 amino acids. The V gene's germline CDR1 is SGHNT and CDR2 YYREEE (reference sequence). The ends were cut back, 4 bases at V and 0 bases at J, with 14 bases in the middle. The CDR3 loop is CASSPPQMGSGANVLTF. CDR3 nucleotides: TGTGCCAGCAGCCCACCCCAGATGGGCTCTGGGGCCAACGTCCTGACTTTC.

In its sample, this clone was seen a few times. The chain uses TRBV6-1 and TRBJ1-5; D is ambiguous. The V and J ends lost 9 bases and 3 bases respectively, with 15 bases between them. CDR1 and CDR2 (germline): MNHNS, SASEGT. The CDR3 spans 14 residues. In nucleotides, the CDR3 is TGTGCCAGTTCATCTAGAGGGTTCAATCAGCCCCAGCATTTT. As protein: CASSSRGFNQPQHF.

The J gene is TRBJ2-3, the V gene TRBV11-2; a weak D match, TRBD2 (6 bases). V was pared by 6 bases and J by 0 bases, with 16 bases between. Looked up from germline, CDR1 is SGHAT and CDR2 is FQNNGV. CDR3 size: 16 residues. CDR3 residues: CASRSLARASTDTQYF. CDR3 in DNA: TGTGCCAGCAGGTCCCTAGCGCGTGCTAGCACAGATACGCAGTATTTT.

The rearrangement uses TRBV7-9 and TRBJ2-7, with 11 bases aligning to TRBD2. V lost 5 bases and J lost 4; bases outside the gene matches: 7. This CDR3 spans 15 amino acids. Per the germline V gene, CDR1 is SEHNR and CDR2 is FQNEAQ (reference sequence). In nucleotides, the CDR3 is TGTGCCAGCAGCCCTAGCGGGGGGAAGATGTACGAGCAGTACTTC. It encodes CASSPSGGKMYEQYF.

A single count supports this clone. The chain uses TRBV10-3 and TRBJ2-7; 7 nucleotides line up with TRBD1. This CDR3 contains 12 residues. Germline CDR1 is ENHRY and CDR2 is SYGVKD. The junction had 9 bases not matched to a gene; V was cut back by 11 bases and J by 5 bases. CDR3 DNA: TGTGCCGTGAGGACAGGTCCGCACGAGCAGTACTTC. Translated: CAVRTGPHEQYF.

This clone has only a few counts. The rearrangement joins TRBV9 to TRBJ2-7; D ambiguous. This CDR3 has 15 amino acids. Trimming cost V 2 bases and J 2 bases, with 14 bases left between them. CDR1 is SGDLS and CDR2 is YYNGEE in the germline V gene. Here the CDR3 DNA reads TGTGCCAGCAGCGTTGGGTCCAGCCTAACCTACGAGCAGTACTTC. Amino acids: CASSVGSSLTYEQYF.

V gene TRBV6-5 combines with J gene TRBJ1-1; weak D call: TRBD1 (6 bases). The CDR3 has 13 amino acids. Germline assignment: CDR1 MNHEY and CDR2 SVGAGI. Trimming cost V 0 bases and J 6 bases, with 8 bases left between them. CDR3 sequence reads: CASSYSRGPEAFF. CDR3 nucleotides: TGTGCCAGCAGTTACTCGCGGGGGCCTGAAGCTTTCTTT.

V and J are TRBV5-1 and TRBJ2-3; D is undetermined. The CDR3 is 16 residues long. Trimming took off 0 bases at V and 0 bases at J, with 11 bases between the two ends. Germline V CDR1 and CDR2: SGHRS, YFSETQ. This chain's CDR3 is CASSLEGQPSTDTQYF. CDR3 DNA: TGCGCCAGCAGCTTGGAGGGCCAACCAAGCACAGATACGCAGTATTTT.

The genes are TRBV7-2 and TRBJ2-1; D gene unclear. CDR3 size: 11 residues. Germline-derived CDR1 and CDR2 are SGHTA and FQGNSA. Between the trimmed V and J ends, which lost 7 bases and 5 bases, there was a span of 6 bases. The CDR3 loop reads CASTDNNEQFF. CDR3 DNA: TGTGCCAGCACCGATAACAATGAGCAGTTCTTC.

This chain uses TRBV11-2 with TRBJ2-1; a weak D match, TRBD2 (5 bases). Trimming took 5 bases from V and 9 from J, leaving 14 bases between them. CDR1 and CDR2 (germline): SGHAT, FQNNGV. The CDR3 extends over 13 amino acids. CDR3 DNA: TGTGCCAGCAGCCGAGACCCCCGGGGTGAGCAGTTCTTC. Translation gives CASSRDPRGEQFF.